This entry is about one TCR beta chain. The PCR had 60 Vbeta and 13 Jbeta primers. The assay was immunoSEQ multiplex PCR, and TCRdb's table has in-frame clones only and misses some. The ten most abundant clones cover around a fifth of a sample with some 20,000 clones. The data stem from a study of cytomegalovirus exposure and HLA in healthy donors. The CDR3 extends over 15 amino acids. Deletions cut 0 bases from V and 1 base from J, with 8 bases between. Germline CDR1 is MNHNY and CDR2 is SVGAGI (reference sequence). Source material: PBMCs. V is TRBV6-6 and J is TRBJ2-3; no definite D call. The clonotype originates from a man aged 55-75 years in good health and CMV-seropositive. The CDR3 nucleotides are TGTGCCAGCAGTTACTCGACTCGAGGCACAGATACGCAGTATTTT. Translation gives CASSYSTRGTDTQYF.